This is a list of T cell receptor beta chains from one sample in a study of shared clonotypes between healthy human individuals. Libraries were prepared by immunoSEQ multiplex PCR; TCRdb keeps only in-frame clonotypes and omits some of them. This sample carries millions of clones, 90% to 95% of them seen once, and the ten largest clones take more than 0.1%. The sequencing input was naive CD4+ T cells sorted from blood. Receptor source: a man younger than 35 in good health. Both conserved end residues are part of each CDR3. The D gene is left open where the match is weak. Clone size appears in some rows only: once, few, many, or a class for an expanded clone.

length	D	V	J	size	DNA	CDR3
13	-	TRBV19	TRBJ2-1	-	TGTGCCAGTGGGTGGACTCTGAACAATGAGCAGTTCTTC	CASGWTLNNEQFF
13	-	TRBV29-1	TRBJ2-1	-	TGCAGCGTCAGGGGTATTGTCCTCAATGAGCAGTTCTTC	CSVRGIVLNEQFF
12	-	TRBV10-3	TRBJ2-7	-	TGTGCCATCAGCTCAGGGGGAGGCGAGCAGTACTTC	CAISSGGGEQYF
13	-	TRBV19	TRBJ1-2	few	TGTGCCAGTAGTTCACAACAGGGCGGTGGCTACACCTTC	CASSSQQGGGYTF
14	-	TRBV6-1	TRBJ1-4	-	TGTGCCAGCAGTGGTACGAGGGCGGGGGAAAAACTGTTTTTT	CASSGTRAGEKLFF
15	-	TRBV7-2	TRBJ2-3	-	TGTGCCAGCAGCTTAGCGGTCCAGGGCCTCGATACGCAGTATTTT	CASSLAVQGLDTQYF
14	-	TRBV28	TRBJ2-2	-	TGTGCCAGCAGTTTACAACCCCAAACCGGGGAGCTGTTTTTT	CASSLQPQTGELFF
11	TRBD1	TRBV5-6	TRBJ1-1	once	TGTGCCAGCAGCCGCCAGGGGGGAGCTTTCTTT	CASSRQGGAFF
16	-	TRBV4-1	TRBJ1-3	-	TGCGCCAGCAGCCAAGACTGGGCCCCCTCTGGAAACACCATATATTTT	CASSQDWAPSGNTIYF
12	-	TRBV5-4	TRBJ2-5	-	TGTGCCAGCAGCCTTCGCTGGGAGACCCAGTACTTC	CASSLRWETQYF
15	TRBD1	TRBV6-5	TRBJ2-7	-	TGTGCCAGCAGAACCGGGACAGGGAACGTCTACGAGCAGTACTTC	CASRTGTGNVYEQYF
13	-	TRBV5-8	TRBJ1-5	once	TGTGCCAGCAGCTTGGTGGAGAATCAGCCCCAGCATTTT	CASSLVENQPQHF
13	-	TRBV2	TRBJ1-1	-	TGTGCCAGCAGTGGACAAAAGGGGACTGAAGCTTTCTTT	CASSGQKGTEAFF
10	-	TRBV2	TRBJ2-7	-	TGTGCCAGCACGCTATACGAGCAGTACTTC	CASTLYEQYF
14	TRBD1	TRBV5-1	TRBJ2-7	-	TGCGCCAGCAGCTTGGAAGGGGGCAGGGGCGAGCAGTACTTC	CASSLEGGRGEQYF
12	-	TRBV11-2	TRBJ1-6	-	TGTGCCAGCAGCGGAGGGGGTTCACCCCTCCACTTT	CASSGGGSPLHF
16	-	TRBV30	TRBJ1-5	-	TGTGCCTGGAGTGTACCCGGGGCCCATAGCAATCAGCCCCAGCATTTT	CAWSVPGAHSNQPQHF
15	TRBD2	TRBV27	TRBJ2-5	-	TGTGCCAGCAGCTTACTAGCGGGGGCCTATAAGACCCAGTACTTC	CASSLLAGAYKTQYF
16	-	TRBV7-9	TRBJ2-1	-	TGTGCCAGCAGCCTAGGGGGAGCAGGCCCCTACAATGAGCAGTTCTTC	CASSLGGAGPYNEQFF
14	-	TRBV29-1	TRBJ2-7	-	TGCAGCGTTGGAGCAGGGCCGACTACCTACGAGCAGTACTTC	CSVGAGPTTYEQYF
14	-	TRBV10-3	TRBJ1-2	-	TGTGCCATCAGTGCGTTGGGGACCGGGTATGGCTACACCTTC	CAISALGTGYGYTF
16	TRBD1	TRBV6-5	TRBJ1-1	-	TGTGCCAGCAGTTACTCGACGTACAGGGGACTCGGTGAAGCTTTCTTT	CASSYSTYRGLGEAFF
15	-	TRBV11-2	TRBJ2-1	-	TGTGCCAGCAGCCCCGACGGCACCAAACGTGGTGAGCAGTTCTTC	CASSPDGTKRGEQFF
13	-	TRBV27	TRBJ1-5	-	TGTGCCAGCAGTTTAAGACTAAATCAGCCCCAGCATTTT	CASSLRLNQPQHF
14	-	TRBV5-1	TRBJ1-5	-	TGCGCCAGCAGCTTGGAGGGGGACAATCAGCCCCAGCATTTT	CASSLEGDNQPQHF
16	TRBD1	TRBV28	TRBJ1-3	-	TGTGCCAGCAGTCCTCGGAAGGGGGCCTCTGGAAACACCATATATTTT	CASSPRKGASGNTIYF
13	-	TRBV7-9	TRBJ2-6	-	TGTGCCAGCGCCACCCGGGACACCCACGTCCTGACTTTC	CASATRDTHVLTF
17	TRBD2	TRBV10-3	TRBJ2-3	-	TGTGCCATCAGTGAGTCAGGAAGGACTAGCGGCACAGATACGCAGTATTTT	CAISESGRTSGTDTQYF
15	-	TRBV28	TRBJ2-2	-	TGTGCCAGCAGTTTAAGCTTAGGCCTCCATACGGAGCTGTTTTTT	CASSLSLGLHTELFF
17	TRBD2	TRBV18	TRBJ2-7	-	TGTGCCAGCTCACCGCTGGTAGCGGGAGGGAGGGACTACGAGCAGTACTTC	CASSPLVAGGRDYEQYF